The source of this TCR beta chain is a study of T cells after yellow fever vaccination. Findings of the study overall: It was the secondary response that reached its peak faster, day 5 versus 15, but it was weaker. Repertoires sorted by FACS could include abundant clonotypes that are contaminants from the bulk population.

With regard to this clonotype: Its antigen is undetermined.

V lost 6 bases and J lost 5; bases outside the gene matches: 9. The length of the CDR3 is 15 residues. CDR1 and CDR2 from the germline V gene are MDHEN and SYDVKM. Using its own MiXCR run on the 5' RACE reads, TCRdb lists one record per CDR3 protein. This table has some 420,000 distinct CDR3 sequences, around a sixth appearing once. The TCR sequence derives from a man aged 18 to 30 who received the YFV17D yellow fever vaccine. The chain combines TRBV28 with TRBJ1-2, with 10 positions matching TRBD1. Sequences were derived from PBMCs, sampled before the yellow fever booster vaccination. The CDR3, as DNA: TGTGCCAGCAGGGACAGGACAGGGGGGAGGTATGGCTACACCTTC. Translating it yields CASRDRTGGRYGYTF.